Below, one TCR beta chain is given with its context. Assay used: immunoSEQ multiplex PCR; TCRdb lists only in-frame clones, some missing. The sample lists a few hundred thousand clones; about 87% were seen once. This sample was included in a study of blood T cell repertoires in COVID-19. The CDR3 consists of 16 residues. Trimming shortened V by 0 bases and J by 3 bases, and 12 bases separated the two germline ends. Germline CDR1 is KGHDR and CDR2 is SFDVKD. V gene TRBV24-1 combines with J gene TRBJ2-3, with D perhaps matching TRBD1 (7 bases). The sequence was collected from a woman between 35 and 50 years old who had been exposed to COVID-19. The sequenced material came from PBMCs or T cells enriched from blood (not recorded which). This chain's CDR3 is CATSDLPQGGTDTQYF. CDR3 bases: TGTGCCACCAGTGATTTGCCGCAGGGGGGAACAGATACGCAGTATTTT.